This TCR beta chain comes out of a study of tumor-infiltrating lymphocytes in oesophageal squamous cell carcinoma. MiXCR, run by TCRdb on the PCR reads, gives a single entry per CDR3 protein. Of around 13,000 distinct CDR3 sequences listed, roughly 56% are singletons. This clonotype was seen ten or more times. The junction and the germline gene differ at one end; a read error may be behind it. CDR1 SSHAT and CDR2 FNYEAQ come from the germline V gene (reference sequence). The CDR3 has 14 residues. The sequencing input was esophageal tumor tissue. The V and J genes are TRBV7-7 and TRBJ1-1, with D uncertain. This receptor was taken from a male donor with esophageal squamous cell carcinoma. The CDR3 DNA follows: TGTGCTAGCAGCAACCCCAGAATATGCACTGAAGCTTTCTTT. This codes for CASSNPRICTEAFF.